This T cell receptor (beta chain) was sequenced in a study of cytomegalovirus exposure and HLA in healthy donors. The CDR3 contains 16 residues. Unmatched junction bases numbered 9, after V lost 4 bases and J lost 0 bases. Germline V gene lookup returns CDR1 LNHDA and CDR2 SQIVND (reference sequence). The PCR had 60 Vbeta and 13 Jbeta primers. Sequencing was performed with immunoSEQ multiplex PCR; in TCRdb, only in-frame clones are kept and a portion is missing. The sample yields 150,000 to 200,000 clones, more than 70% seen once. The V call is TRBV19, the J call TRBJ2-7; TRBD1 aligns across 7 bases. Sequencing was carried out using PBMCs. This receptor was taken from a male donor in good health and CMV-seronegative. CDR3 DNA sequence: TGTGCCAGTAGTAGGACCGGGACAGCCAGCTCCTACGAGCAGTACTTC. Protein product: CASSRTGTASSYEQYF.